This T cell receptor beta chain derives from a study of T-cell reconstitution after alpha-beta-depleted transplantation in children. Study results and caveats: There were reportedly several hundred expanded graft clones from which alpha-beta T cells came about two months after transplant.

The CDR3 runs 13 residues. CDR1 is MGHRA and CDR2 is YSYEKL in the germline V gene. Trimming pared 2 bases from V and 0 bases from J, leaving 4 bases between. Unique molecular identifiers were incorporated when the TCRbeta library was constructed. MiXCR, run by TCRdb on the PCR reads, gives a single entry per CDR3 protein. Among about 490,000 distinct CDR3 sequences, approximately 10% were seen once, and the ten largest hold about 2.1%. This clonotype was observed many times. Its antigen is unknown. Material: PBMCs, obtained before TCRalphabeta/CD19-depleted stem cell transplant. V gene TRBV4-1 combines with J gene TRBJ2-5; no firm D call. The receptor comes from a child aged 2 to 15 with inherited bone marrow failure, due to receive a stem cell transplant. The CDR3 protein is CASSQNDQETQYF. The CDR3 coding sequence is TGCGCCAGCAGCCAAAATGACCAAGAGACCCAGTACTTC.